This TCR beta chain originates from a study of T cells in Graves' hyperthyroidism and ophthalmopathy (dated by TCRdb to between 2019 and 2020). A note on the overall study: Peripheral blood was collected at initial diagnosis, before any treatment. TCR V-J signatures able to tell the groups apart were searched for in a discovery cohort of more than 90 patients, of whom roughly 42 had Graves' ophthalmopathy and 55 to 65 had stable Graves' hyperthyroidism. Prospective prediction of ophthalmopathy was tested in an independent validation cohort consisting of 18 hyperthyroidism patients and 15 to 17 patients who later progressed to ophthalmopathy. The approximately 100 discovery patients were randomly split 7:3 into training and test sets. The study also compared thyroid tissue and blood T-cell repertoires from over 5 Graves' hyperthyroidism patients. Once sampling was done, hyperthyroidism patients were given methimazole at a starting dose of 30 mg daily, whereas ophthalmopathy patients were given high-dose intravenous methylprednisolone. The paper describes TCR Vbeta CDR3 sequencing of 140 or so peripheral blood samples, made up of 43 ophthalmopathy patients, more than 70 hyperthyroidism patients and 17 progressor patients.

Moderately to severely active disease, a Clinical Activity Score of at least 3, a NOSPECS grade of at least 4, and a duration under 3 months were present in ophthalmopathy patients. Patients with uncontrolled infections, other autoimmune diseases, pregnancy or lactation were excluded. Diagnoses were based on clinical symptoms, serum thyroxine and TRAb, thyroid ultrasound and orbital computed tomography. PBMCs were isolated from about 9.2 ml of fresh peripheral blood by Ficoll-Paque density gradient centrifugation. Total RNA was extracted using Trizol reagent, and RNA quality was assessed on an Agilent 2100 Bioanalyzer. Broad study findings and their caveats: Ophthalmopathy was separated from stable hyperthyroidism by a 13 V-J signature model, with just over 85% sensitivity and about 81% specificity obtained in cross-validation and 80%/75% obtained in testing. Sample size was not statistically predetermined, and investigators were not blinded to group allocation. In validation, progression to ophthalmopathy was predicted by the model with roughly 69% sensitivity and nearly 75% specificity, a median of approximately 6.5 months before onset. Most expanded thyroid clonotypes (frequency above 0.001) were also detected in blood, suggesting blood repertoires may reflect thyroid immune responses.

The TCR beta CDR3 regions were amplified from RNA transcripts. A first-round RT-PCR of the TCR CDR3 used the HTBI primer set with the Qiagen OneStep RT-PCR kit. A second multiplex PCR round built the libraries, followed by size selection and purification. The libraries were sequenced on an Illumina HiSeq2000 using paired-end 100 bp reads. From the authors' description of their analysis: SOAPnuke was used to process the raw data, removing reads that contained adapters or uncalled bases, had a mean Phred below 15, or lacked an exact match to the constant primer or identifier. COPE v1.2.5 was used to merge the high-quality paired reads, and each unique nucleotide sequence was defined as a clonotype. MiTCR v1.1 was used to align clonotypes to the IMGT TRBV, TRBD and TRBJ reference segments. Only V-J combinations with frequency above 0.0001, covering 99.2% of repertoires, were analysed. The TCS score was defined as F50 (clonal expansion) divided by E x V (chaos), with BLOSUM62-based TCRdist calculated between CDR3 peptides within each V-J. Welch's t-statistics and random forest reduced around 520 V-J features to about 13, which were used in a naive Bayes classifier (R e1071). The public sequencing data were trimmed at Q25 with fastp and processed into clonotypes with MiXCR by TCRdb, which kept only in-frame beta chains. Rows with one shared CDR3 protein collapse into an entry with the most common genes and DNA. The V and J calls follow TCRdb's processing rather than the paper's. This sample is represented by almost 500,000 distinct CDR3 sequences; approximately 23% of them were singletons. The ten largest account for about 53% of the sample.

The CDR3 sequence holds 16 residues, the cysteine and phenylalanine included. The CDR3 DNA has 48 bases and is translated from base 1. V lost 7 bases and J lost 0 bases; the stretch between them is 19 bases long. CDR1 SQVTM and CDR2 ANQGSEA were looked up in the germline V gene. Worth noting for this clonotype: The target of this receptor is not known. Base quality data are lacking; no much larger clone is found one base away.

This receptor was identified in a woman in her sixties or seventies with Graves' ophthalmopathy. The sequenced sample was blood. The chain couples TRBV29-1 to TRBJ2-1; TRBD2 is perhaps the D gene, given 7 matching bases. The CDR3 protein: CSAEGGGGGSYNEQFF. The bases are TGCAGCGCCGAGGGAGGGGGAGGTGGCTCCTACAATGAGCAGTTCTTC.